This T cell receptor (beta chain) originates from a study of cytomegalovirus exposure and HLA in healthy donors. Overall study findings and caveats: It emerged from a later analysis that several of the most significant clusters appeared to be linked to common viral pathogens.

With respect to this clone: Its antigen is as yet unknown.

Primers included in the PCR were 60 Vbeta and 13 Jbeta primers. Sequencing used immunoSEQ multiplex PCR; TCRdb keeps in-frame clones, though not all of them. The sample shows roughly 89,000 clones, roughly 80% of them seen only once. Material for sequencing was PBMCs. The receptor was isolated from a woman in her 30s in good health and CMV-seronegative.

CDR3 coding DNA: TGTGCCAGCAGCCGATCCCAGCGGTCCAGCACAGATACGCAGTATTTT. Protein sequence: CASSRSQRSSTDTQYF. This chain connects TRBV5-4 to TRBJ2-3; D may be TRBD2 (5 bases). V lost 4 bases and J lost 0, with 15 bases in between. Germline V lookup: CDR1 SGHNT, CDR2 YYREEE (reference sequence). This CDR3 comprises 16 residues.